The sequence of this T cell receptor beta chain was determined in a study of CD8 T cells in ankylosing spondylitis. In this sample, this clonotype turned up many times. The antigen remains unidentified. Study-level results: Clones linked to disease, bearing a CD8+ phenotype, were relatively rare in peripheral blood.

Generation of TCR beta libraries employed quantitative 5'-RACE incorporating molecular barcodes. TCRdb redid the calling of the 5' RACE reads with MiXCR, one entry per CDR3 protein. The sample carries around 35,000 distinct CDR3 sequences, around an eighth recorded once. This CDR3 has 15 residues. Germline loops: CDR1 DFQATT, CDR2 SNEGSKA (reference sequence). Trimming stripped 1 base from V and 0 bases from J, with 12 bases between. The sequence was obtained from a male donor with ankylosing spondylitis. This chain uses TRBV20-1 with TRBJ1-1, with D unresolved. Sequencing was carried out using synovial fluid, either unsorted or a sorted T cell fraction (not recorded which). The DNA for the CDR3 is TGCAGTGCTAGAGCTGTTCAACAGTTGAACACTGAAGCTTTCTTT. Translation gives CSARAVQQLNTEAFF.